Sequencing of this T cell receptor (beta chain) was carried out in a study of response to subunit inactivated influenza vaccine. Findings and limits, study-wide: Authors suggested that a seasonal influenza vaccination recruits few new T cells each time.

TCRdb itself ran the RT-PCR reads through MiXCR, one entry per CDR3 protein. The sample records roughly 670,000 distinct CDR3 sequences, 14% being singletons. The CDR3 loop spans 17 amino acids. V lost 6 bases to trimming and J lost 3 bases, with 21 bases between them. This clonotype has only a few counts. Its target is not known. J is TRBJ2-1 and V is TRBV12-3 or TRBV12-4, with D maybe TRBD2 (6 bases). The material was PBMCs from blood, obtained around 14 days before vaccination. This sequence originates from a man aged 50-60 years who received an inactivated influenza vaccine. CDR3 coding DNA: TGTGCCAGCAGACCTAGCCTGCGGGATACTCGCTACAATGAGCAGTTCTTC. It yields the protein CASRPSLRDTRYNEQFF.